This TCR beta chain was documented in a study of a mutant IDH1 vaccine in newly diagnosed glioma. Background on the study: The first vaccination came 4-6 weeks after radiotherapy alone, or with temozolomide cycles.

Study conclusions and caveats: Pseudoprogression seemingly bore no relation to changes in top peripheral T cell clonotypes.

Note on this clone: What it recognizes is unknown.

Only in-frame clones appear in the TCRdb table, and some are missing; sequencing was by immunoSEQ multiplex PCR. The table includes about 64,000 clones, under 85% detected once. The time point was: week 35, safety follow-up. Every vaccine dose comprised 300 ug of mutant IDH1 20-mer peptide plus topical imiquimod. In weeks 1, 3, 5, 7, 11, 15, 19 and 23, patients were vaccinated. The sequence was obtained from a man aged 50 or older with glioma. The specimen comprised PBMCs, sampled from a glioma patient whose treatment included an IDH1 peptide vaccine.

This CDR3 is CASSVTGGIDEQYF. The DNA of the CDR3 is TGTGCCAGCAGCGTCACAGGGGGTATCGACGAGCAGTACTTC. The chain uses TRBV5-5 and TRBJ2-7, with 8 bases aligning to TRBD1. Germline CDR1 and CDR2: SGHKS and YYEKEE (reference sequence). J lost 5 bases, V lost 4 bases, and 8 bases had no gene match. This CDR3 comprises 14 residues.